These 11 T cell receptor beta chains came from one sample sequenced in a study of T cell responses to AZD1222 COVID-19 vaccine. Assay used: immunoSEQ multiplex PCR; TCRdb lists only in-frame clones, some missing. This repertoire shows around 100,000 clones, around nine tenths found once; its top ten account for about 15%. This specimen consisted of peripheral blood, obtained on day 0 of AZD1222 vaccination. These receptors were collected from an adult in good health.

J is TRBJ2-5 and V is TRBV7-8, with TRBD2 matching 13 bases. The germline V gene encodes CDR1 SGHVS and CDR2 FQNEAQ. Trimming took 2 bases from V and 2 from J; bases not matched to a gene: 8. CDR3 length: 18 amino acids. The chain's CDR3 is CASSLRLAGGNRQETQYF. The CDR3 bases are TGTGCCAGCAGCTTAAGACTAGCGGGGGGAAACAGGCAAGAGACCCAGTACTTC.

This chain uses TRBV7-9 with TRBJ1-1; D gene uncertain. CDR3 length: 13 residues. Per the germline V gene, CDR1 is SEHNR and CDR2 is FQNEAQ (reference sequence). V lost 7 bases, J lost 0 bases, and 9 bases lay in between. CDR3 residues: CASTGLMNTEAFF. The CDR3 DNA sequence: TGTGCCAGCACGGGCCTCATGAACACTGAAGCTTTCTTT. The whole variable domain, remainder taken from reference TRBV7-9 and TRBJ1-1, is DTGVSQNPRHKITKRGQNVTFRCDPISEHNRLYWYRQTLGQGPEFLTYFQNEAQLEKSRLLSDRFSAERPKGSFSTLEIQRTEQGDSAMYLCASTGLMNTEAFFGQGTRLTVV.

The CDR3 DNA is TGTGCCAGTAGTATAGATTGGGGTTACGAGCAGTACTTC. Amino acid sequence: CASSIDWGYEQYF. This sequence joins TRBV19 and TRBJ2-7; D gene unclear. Germline CDR1 LNHDA, CDR2 SQIVND (reference sequence). The CDR3 consists of 13 residues. V lost 0 bases, J lost 4 bases, and 7 bases lay in between.

The chain couples TRBV7-8 to TRBJ1-1; D perhaps matches TRBD1 (6 bases). Germline assignment: CDR1 SGHVS and CDR2 FQNEAQ. The V end lost 8 bases, the J end lost 0 bases, and 10 bases lay between the germline ends. This CDR3 is 13 amino acids long. The CDR3 DNA sequence: TGTGCCAGCTGGGGGGCCATGAACACTGAAGCTTTCTTT. This gives the protein CASWGAMNTEAFF.

This sequence joins TRBV24-1 and TRBJ2-2; D might be TRBD2 (7 bases). Looked up from germline, CDR1 is KGHDR and CDR2 is SFDVKD. Trimming cost V 7 bases and J 1 base, with 12 bases left between them. The CDR3 is 15 amino acids. CDR3 DNA: TGTGCCACCAGGAGGGGGGGTTTGAACACCGGGGAGCTGTTTTTT. It codes for CATRRGGLNTGELFF.

The chain carries TRBV15 and TRBJ2-1, with D maybe TRBD1 (6 bases). Trimming cost V 4 bases and J 12 bases, with 13 bases left between them. CDR1 LNHNV and CDR2 YYDKDF come from the germline V gene (reference sequence). CDR3 length equals 12 residues. Here the CDR3 reads CATSTGQIAQFF. CDR3 bases: TGTGCCACCAGCACAGGACAGATTGCGCAGTTCTTC.

The table lists this clone with a few counts. The chain uses TRBV12-3 or TRBV12-4 and TRBJ1-4, with D perhaps TRBD1 (6 bases). This CDR3 has 13 residues. Trimming removed 7 bases from V and 5 bases from J, with 11 bases in between. Written as DNA, the CDR3 is TGTGCCAGCAAGGGACATAGCAATGAAAAACTGTTTTTT. Protein sequence: CASKGHSNEKLFF.

The genes are TRBV6-5 and TRBJ1-5; the D is unclear. The CDR3 totals 12 residues. With 6 bases removed from V and 12 bases from J, the gap between germline ends came to 15 bases. Per germline, CDR1 MNHEY and CDR2 SVGAGI. In DNA form, the CDR3 reads TGTGCCAGCAGCCGGAGTCGGGTTTTCCAGCATTTT. Protein sequence: CASSRSRVFQHF.

The rearrangement links TRBV27 to TRBJ1-5; D is unresolved. The V end lost 7 bases, the J end lost 0 bases, and 34 bases lay between the germline ends. CDR3 size: 22 residues. Per germline, CDR1 MNHEY and CDR2 SMNVEV (reference sequence). The CDR3 loop reads CASISIPQYGPWERYSNQPQHF. For the CDR3, the DNA is TGTGCCAGCATCTCCATCCCTCAATATGGGCCATGGGAGAGGTATAGCAATCAGCCCCAGCATTTT.

The chain employs TRBV7-3 and TRBJ2-3, with D unresolved. The germline CDR1 and CDR2 sequences are SGHTA and FQGTGA. The CDR3 totals 13 residues. Trimming took off 5 bases at V and 2 bases at J, with 8 bases between the two ends. CDR3 loop: CASSPGDTDTQYF. In nucleotides, the CDR3 is TGTGCCAGCAGCCCCGGAGACACAGATACGCAGTATTTT.

This clone appeared a single time. The chain links TRBV25-1 to TRBJ1-1; TRBD1 matches at 10 bases. CDR3 length: 16 residues. From germline, CDR1 is MGHDK and CDR2 SYGVNS. Germline trimming cut 5 bases from V and 4 bases from J; bases unmatched to any gene: 10. In DNA form, the CDR3 reads TGTGCCAGCAGTACGAGCTACCGGGACAGGGGCACTGAAGCTTTCTTT. Translating gives CASSTSYRDRGTEAFF.